This T cell receptor (beta chain) was found in a study of type 1 and type 2 diabetes patients. Overall study: A total of around 20 million paired-end reads came from the whole study. Study-wide findings and caveats: Age and gender were not matched between study groups, possibly biasing interpretation.

Amplification started from genomic DNA. The TCR beta CDR3 region was amplified using 30 forward and 13 reverse primers. Via MiXCR, TCRdb re-called the multiplex PCR reads, giving one row per CDR3 protein. The sample lists about 270,000 distinct CDR3 sequences; roughly 50% were seen once. All diabetic donors were classified as either type 1 or type 2 diabetes. A remark on this clonotype: Its antigen is still unknown.

This sequence originates from a young man with type 2 diabetes. Sequenced material: peripheral blood mononuclear cells (PBMCs).

CDR3 protein: CASTSRGGLNTEAFF. The DNA of the CDR3 is TGTGCCAGTACCAGCAGGGGTGGATTGAACACTGAAGCTTTCTTT. This chain connects TRBV19 to TRBJ1-1; perhaps TRBD1 as D (6 bases). The CDR3 consists of 15 residues. CDR1 is LNHDA, CDR2 SQIVND, per germline (reference sequence). Deletions cut 7 bases from V and 0 bases from J, with 15 bases between.